This T cell receptor beta chain was sequenced in a study of blood T cell repertoires in COVID-19. Study context: Whether acute or convalescent, the COVID-19 samples came from the United States, Italy and Spain.

Trimming removed 4 bases at V and 0 bases at J, with 10 bases between. Germline CDR1 reads MNHEY; CDR2 reads SVGEGT. The CDR3 is 15 amino acids. Original handling: Cell counts per sample came from amplifying reference gene primers. Sequenced by immunoSEQ multiplex PCR; TCRdb stores in-frame clones only, minus some. That table supplies the V and J calls and clone size; D and trimming were determined from the DNA. In the table there are around 94,000 clones, 80% to 85% of which are singletons. This sequence originates from a man in his 60s with acute or convalescent COVID-19. Material: peripheral blood. This chain uses TRBV6-2 or TRBV6-3 with TRBJ1-5; a weak D match, TRBD1 (5 bases). The chain's CDR3 is CASSFRQTSNQPQHF. As DNA, the CDR3 is TGTGCCAGCAGTTTCAGACAGACTAGCAATCAGCCCCAGCATTTT.